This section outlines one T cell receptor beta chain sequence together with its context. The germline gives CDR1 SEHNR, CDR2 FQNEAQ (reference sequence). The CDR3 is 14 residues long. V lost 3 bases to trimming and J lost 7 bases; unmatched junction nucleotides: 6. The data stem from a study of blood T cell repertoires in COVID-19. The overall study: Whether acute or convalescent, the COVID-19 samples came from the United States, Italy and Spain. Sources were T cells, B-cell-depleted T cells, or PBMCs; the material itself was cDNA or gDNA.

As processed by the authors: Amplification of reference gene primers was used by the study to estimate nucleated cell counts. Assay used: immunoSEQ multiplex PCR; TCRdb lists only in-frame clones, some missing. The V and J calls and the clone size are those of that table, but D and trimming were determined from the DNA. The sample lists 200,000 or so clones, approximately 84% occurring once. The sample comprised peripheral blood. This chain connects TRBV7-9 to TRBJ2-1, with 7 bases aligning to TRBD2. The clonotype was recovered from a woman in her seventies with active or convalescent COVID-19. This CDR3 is CASSFGGSQNEQFF. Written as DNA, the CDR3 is TGTGCCAGCAGCTTTGGCGGGAGTCAAAATGAGCAGTTCTTC.